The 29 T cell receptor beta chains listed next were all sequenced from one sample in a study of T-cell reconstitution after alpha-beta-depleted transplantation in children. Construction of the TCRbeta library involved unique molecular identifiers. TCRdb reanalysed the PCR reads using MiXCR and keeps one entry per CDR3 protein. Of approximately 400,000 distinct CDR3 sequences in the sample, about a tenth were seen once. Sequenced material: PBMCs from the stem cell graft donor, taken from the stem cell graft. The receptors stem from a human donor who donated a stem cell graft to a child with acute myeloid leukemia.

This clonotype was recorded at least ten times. The CDR3 loop reads CATSDTPGQGHNEQFF. The CDR3 DNA is TGTGCCACCAGTGACACTCCGGGACAGGGCCACAATGAGCAGTTCTTC. V gene TRBV24-1 combines with J gene TRBJ2-1, with 9 bases identical to TRBD1. CDR1 is KGHDR, CDR2 SFDVKD, per germline. The ends lost 4 bases at V and 5 bases at J; junction bases unmatched: 8. CDR3 size: 16 residues.

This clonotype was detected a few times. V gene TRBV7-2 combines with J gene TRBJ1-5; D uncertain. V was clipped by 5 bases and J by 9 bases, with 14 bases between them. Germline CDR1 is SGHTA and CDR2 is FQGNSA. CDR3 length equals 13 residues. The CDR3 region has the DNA TGTGCCAGCAGCGCCGGGGTAGTGTTGCCCCAGCATTTT. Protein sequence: CASSAGVVLPQHF.

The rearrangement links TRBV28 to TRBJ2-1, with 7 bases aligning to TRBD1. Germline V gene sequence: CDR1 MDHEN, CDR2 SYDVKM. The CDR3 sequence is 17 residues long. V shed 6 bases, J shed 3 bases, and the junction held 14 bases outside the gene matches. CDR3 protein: CASSPQGGWGLYNEQFF. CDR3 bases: TGTGCCAGCAGCCCCCAAGGGGGCTGGGGCCTCTACAATGAGCAGTTCTTC.

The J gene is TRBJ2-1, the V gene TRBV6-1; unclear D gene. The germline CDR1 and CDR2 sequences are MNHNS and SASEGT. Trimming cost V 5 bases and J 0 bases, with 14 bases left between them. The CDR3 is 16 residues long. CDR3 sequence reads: CASSRTKWGSYNEQFF. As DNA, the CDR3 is TGTGCCAGCAGTCGAACGAAGTGGGGCTCCTACAATGAGCAGTTCTTC.

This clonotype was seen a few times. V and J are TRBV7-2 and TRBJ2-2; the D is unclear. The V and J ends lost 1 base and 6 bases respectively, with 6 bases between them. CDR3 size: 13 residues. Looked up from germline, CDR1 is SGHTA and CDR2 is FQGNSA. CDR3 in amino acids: CASSLEVAGELFF. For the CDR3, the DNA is TGTGCCAGCAGCTTAGAGGTAGCCGGGGAGCTGTTTTTT.

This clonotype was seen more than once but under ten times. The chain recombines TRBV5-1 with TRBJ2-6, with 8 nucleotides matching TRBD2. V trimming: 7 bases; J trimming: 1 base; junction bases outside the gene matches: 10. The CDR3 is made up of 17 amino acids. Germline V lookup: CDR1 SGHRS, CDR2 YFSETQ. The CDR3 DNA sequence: TGCGCCAGCTTGAGGAGCGGGGGAGAATCTGGGGCCAACGTCCTGACTTTC. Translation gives CASLRSGGESGANVLTF.

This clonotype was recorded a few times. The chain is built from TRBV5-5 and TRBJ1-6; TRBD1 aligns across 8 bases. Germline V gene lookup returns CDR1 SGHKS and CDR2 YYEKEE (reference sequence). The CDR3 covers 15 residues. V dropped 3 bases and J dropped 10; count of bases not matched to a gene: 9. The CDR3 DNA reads TGTGCCAGCAGCTGGGGGGGACAGGTTGGATCACCCCTCCACTTT. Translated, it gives CASSWGGQVGSPLHF.

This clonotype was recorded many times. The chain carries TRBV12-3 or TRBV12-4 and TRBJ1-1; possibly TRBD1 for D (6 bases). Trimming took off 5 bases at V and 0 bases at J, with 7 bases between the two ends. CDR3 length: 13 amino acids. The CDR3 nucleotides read TGTGCCAGCAGTGGACAGTTGAACACTGAAGCTTTCTTT. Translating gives CASSGQLNTEAFF.

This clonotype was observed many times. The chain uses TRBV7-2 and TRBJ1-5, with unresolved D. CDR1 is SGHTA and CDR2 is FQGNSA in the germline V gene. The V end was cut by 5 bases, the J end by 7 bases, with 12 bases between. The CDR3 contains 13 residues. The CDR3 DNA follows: TGTGCCAGCAGCCTCCTCACGGGGCAGCCCCAGCATTTT. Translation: CASSLLTGQPQHF.

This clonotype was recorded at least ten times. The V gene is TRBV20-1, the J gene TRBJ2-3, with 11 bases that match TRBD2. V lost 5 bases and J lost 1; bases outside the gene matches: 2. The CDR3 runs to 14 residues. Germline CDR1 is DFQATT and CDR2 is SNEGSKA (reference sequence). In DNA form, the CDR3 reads TGCAGTGCTCCACTAGCGGGAGGCACAGATACGCAGTATTTT. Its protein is CSAPLAGGTDTQYF.

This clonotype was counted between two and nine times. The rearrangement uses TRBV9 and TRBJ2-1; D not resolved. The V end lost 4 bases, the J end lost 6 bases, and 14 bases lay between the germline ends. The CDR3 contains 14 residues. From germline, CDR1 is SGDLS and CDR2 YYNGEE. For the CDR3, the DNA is TGTGCCAGCAGCCTGGGCGTGACGCTCAATGAGCAGTTCTTC. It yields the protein CASSLGVTLNEQFF.

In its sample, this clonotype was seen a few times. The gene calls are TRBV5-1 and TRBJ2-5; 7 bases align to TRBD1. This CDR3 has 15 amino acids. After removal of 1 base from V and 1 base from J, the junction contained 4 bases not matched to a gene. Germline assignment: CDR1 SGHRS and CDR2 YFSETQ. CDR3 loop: CASSLTGQFQETQYF. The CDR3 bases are TGCGCCAGCAGCTTGACGGGACAGTTCCAAGAGACCCAGTACTTC.

DNA of the CDR3: TGTGCCAGCAAAGGACTAGAGTTCGGGGAGCTGTTTTTT. Residues: CASKGLEFGELFF. This chain links TRBV6-2 or TRBV6-3 with TRBJ2-2, with TRBD2 identical over 7 bases. The germline V gene has CDR1 MNHEY and CDR2 SVGEGT. V shed 7 bases, J shed 7 bases, and the junction held 6 bases outside the gene matches. CDR3 length equals 13 residues.

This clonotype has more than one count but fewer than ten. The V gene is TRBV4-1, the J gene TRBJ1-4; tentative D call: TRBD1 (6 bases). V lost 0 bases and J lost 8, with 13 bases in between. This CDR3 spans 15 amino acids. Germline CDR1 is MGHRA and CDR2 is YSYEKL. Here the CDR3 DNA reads TGCGCCAGCAGCCAAGACATGACAGGTTACGAAAAACTGTTTTTT. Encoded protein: CASSQDMTGYEKLFF.

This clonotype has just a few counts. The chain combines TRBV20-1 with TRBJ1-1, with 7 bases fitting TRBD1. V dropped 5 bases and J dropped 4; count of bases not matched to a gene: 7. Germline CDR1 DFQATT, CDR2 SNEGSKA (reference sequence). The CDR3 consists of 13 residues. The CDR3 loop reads CSAARQGGTEAFF. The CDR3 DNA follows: TGCAGTGCTGCAAGACAGGGAGGCACTGAAGCTTTCTTT.

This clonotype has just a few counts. CDR3 coding DNA: TGTGCCAGCAGTGAACACGGTGCTAGCACAGATACGCAGTATTTT. It yields the protein CASSEHGASTDTQYF. The genes are TRBV25-1 and TRBJ2-3, with unresolved D. V lost 2 bases and J 0 bases, leaving 9 bases between the germline ends. There are 15 residues in the CDR3. Looked up from germline, CDR1 is MGHDK and CDR2 is SYGVNS.

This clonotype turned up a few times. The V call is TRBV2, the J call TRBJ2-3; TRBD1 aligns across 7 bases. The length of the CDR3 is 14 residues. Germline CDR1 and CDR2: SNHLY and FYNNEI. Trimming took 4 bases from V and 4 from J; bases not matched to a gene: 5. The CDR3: CASSVSQGADTQYF. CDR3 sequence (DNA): TGTGCCAGCAGTGTGAGTCAGGGGGCAGATACGCAGTATTTT.

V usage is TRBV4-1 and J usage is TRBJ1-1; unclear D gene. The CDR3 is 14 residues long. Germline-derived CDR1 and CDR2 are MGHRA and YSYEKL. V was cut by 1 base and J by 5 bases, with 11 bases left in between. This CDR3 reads CASSQGGGYTEAFF. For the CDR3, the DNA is TGCGCCAGCAGCCAAGGCGGTGGGTATACTGAAGCTTTCTTT.

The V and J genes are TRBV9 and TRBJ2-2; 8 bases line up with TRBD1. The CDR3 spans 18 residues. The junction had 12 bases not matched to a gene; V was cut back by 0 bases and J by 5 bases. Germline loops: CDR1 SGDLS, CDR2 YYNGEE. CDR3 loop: CASSVALGRTGRTGELFF. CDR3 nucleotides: TGTGCCAGCAGCGTAGCCCTGGGCAGGACAGGGCGGACCGGGGAGCTGTTTTTT.

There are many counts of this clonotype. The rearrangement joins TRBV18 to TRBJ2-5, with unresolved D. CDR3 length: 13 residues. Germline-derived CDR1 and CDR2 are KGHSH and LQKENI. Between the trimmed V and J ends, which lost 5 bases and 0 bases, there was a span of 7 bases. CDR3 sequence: CASSEGYQETQYF. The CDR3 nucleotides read TGTGCCAGCTCAGAAGGTTACCAAGAGACCCAGTACTTC.

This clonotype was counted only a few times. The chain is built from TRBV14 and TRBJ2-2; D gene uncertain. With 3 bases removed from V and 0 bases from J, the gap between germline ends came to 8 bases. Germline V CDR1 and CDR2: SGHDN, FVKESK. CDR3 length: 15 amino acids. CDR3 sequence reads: CASSQSRTNTGELFF. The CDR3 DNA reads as TGTGCCAGCAGCCAGAGCCGAACGAACACCGGGGAGCTGTTTTTT.

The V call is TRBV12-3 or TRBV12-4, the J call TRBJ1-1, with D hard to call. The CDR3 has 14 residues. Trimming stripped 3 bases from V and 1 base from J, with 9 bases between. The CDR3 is CASSLGRTNTEAFF. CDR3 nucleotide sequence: TGTGCCAGCAGTTTGGGTCGGACGAACACTGAAGCTTTCTTT.

CDR3 amino acids: CSARQGYGQPQHF. DNA of the CDR3: TGCAGTGCTAGACAGGGGTATGGTCAGCCCCAGCATTTT. The chain combines TRBV20-1 with TRBJ1-5; D is possibly TRBD1 (6 bases). From germline, CDR1 is DFQATT and CDR2 SNEGSKA (reference sequence). Trimming pared 2 bases from V and 6 bases from J, leaving 11 bases between. The CDR3 totals 13 residues.

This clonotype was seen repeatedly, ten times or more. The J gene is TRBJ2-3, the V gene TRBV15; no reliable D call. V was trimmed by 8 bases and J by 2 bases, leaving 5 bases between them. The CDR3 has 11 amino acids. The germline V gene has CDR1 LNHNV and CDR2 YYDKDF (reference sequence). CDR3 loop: CATGDTDTQYF. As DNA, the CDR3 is TGTGCCACCGGGGACACAGATACGCAGTATTTT.

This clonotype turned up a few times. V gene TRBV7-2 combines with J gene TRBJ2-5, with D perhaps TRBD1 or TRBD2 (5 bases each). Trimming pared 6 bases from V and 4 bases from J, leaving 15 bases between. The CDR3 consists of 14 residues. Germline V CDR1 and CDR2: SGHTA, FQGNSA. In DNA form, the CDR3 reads TGTGCCAGCAGTCGGGCCGGGACCGGAGAGACCCAGTACTTC. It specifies CASSRAGTGETQYF.

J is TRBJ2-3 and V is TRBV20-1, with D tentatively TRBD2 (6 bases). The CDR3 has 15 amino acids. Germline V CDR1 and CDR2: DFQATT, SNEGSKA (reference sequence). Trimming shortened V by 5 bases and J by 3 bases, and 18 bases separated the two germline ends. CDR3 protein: CSAGSGPLMTDTQYF. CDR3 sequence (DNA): TGCAGTGCTGGTAGCGGCCCCCTCATGACAGATACGCAGTATTTT.

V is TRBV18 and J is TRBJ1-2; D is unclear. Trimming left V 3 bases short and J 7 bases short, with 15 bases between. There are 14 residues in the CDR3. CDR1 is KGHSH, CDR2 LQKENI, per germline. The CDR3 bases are TGTGCCAGCTCACCGGGATCCCCGACGTCTGGCTACACCTTC. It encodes CASSPGSPTSGYTF.

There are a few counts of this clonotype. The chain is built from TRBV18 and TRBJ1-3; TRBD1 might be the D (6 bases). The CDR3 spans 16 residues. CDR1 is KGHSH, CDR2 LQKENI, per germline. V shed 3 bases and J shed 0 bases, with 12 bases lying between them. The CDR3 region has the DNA TGTGCCAGCTCACCTCGGGACACCTTCTCTGGAAACACCATATATTTT. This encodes CASSPRDTFSGNTIYF.

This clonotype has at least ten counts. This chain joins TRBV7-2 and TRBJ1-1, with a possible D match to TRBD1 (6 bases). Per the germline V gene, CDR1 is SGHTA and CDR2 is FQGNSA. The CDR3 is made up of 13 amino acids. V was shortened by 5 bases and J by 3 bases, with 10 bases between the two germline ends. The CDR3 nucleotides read TGTGCCAGCAGCGGACAGACCTACACTGAAGCTTTCTTT. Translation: CASSGQTYTEAFF.